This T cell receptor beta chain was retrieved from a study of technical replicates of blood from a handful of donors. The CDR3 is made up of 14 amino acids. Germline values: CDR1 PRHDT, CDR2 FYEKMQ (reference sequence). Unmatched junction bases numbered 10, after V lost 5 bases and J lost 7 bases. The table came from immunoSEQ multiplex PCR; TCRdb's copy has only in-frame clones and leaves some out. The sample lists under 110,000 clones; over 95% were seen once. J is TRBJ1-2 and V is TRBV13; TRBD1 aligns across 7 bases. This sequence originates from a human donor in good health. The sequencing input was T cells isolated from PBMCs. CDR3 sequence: CASSLRQGEAGYTF. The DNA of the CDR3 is TGTGCCAGCAGCCTCCGGCAGGGGGAGGCTGGCTACACCTTC. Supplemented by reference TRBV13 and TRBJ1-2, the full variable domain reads AAGVIQSPRHLIKEKRETATLKCYPIPRHDTVYWYQQGPGQDPQFLISFYEKMQSDKGSIPDRFSAQQFSDYHSELNMSSLELGDSALYFCASSLRQGEAGYTFGSGTRLTVV.